The 13 T cell receptor beta chains below come from one sample, sequenced in a study of blood T cell repertoires in COVID-19. Data came from immunoSEQ multiplex PCR; TCRdb stores just in-frame clones and leaves some out. The table includes about 530,000 clones, about 89% detected once. Sequencing was performed on peripheral blood. Receptor source: a woman in her 50s with COVID-19, enrolled during active disease.

This clone was counted once. This sequence joins TRBV6-5 and TRBJ1-5; tentative D call: TRBD1 (6 bases). Trimming stripped 3 bases from V and 9 bases from J, with 15 bases between. CDR3 size: 14 residues. CDR1 is MNHEY and CDR2 is SVGAGI in the germline V gene. The DNA for the CDR3 is TGTGCCAGCAGTTATACAGGGCCTCCCACGCCCCAGCATTTT. This gives the protein CASSYTGPPTPQHF.

The V and J genes are TRBV6-1 and TRBJ2-7; D gene unclear. Germline CDR1 MNHNS, CDR2 SASEGT. This CDR3 is 14 amino acids long. Trimming cost V 2 bases and J 3 bases, with 11 bases left between them. CDR3 amino acids: CASSELLGDYEQYF. DNA for the CDR3: TGTGCCAGCAGTGAACTTCTTGGAGACTACGAGCAGTACTTC.

The chain uses TRBV15 and TRBJ2-4; 8 nucleotides agree with TRBD1. The CDR3 is 14 amino acids. Losses at the gene ends were 6 bases for V and 1 base for J; bases not matched to a gene: 2. CDR1 is LNHNV and CDR2 is YYDKDF in the germline V gene (reference sequence). The CDR3 DNA follows: TGTGCCACCAGTCGACAGGGGGCCAAAAACATTCAGTACTTC. It specifies CATSRQGAKNIQYF. The whole variable domain, remainder taken from reference TRBV15 and TRBJ2-4, is DAMVIQNPRYQVTQFGKPVTLSCSQTLNHNVMYWYQQKSSQAPKLLFHYYDKDFNNEADTPDNFQSRRPNTSFCFLDIRSPGLGDTAMYLCATSRQGAKNIQYFGAGTRLSVL.

This chain uses TRBV5-4 with TRBJ2-3, with 9 bases fitting TRBD2. Losses at the gene ends were 5 bases for V and 2 bases for J; bases not matched to a gene: 6. Germline V gene data show CDR1 as SGHNT and CDR2 as YYREEE (reference sequence). The CDR3 has 15 residues. The CDR3 coding sequence is TGTGCCAGCAGAGGAGCTAGCGGGGTCACAGATACGCAGTATTTT. As protein: CASRGASGVTDTQYF.

The V and J genes are TRBV4-2 and TRBJ1-5; D is unclear. Germline loops: CDR1 LGHNA, CDR2 YNFKEQ. V dropped 0 bases and J dropped 4 bases, with 19 bases sitting between them. This CDR3 region has 18 residues. CDR3 bases: TGTGCCAGCAGCCAAGAAATCGGAGGAGCGCAAGGGAATCAGCCCCAGCATTTT. As protein: CASSQEIGGAQGNQPQHF.

The V and J genes are TRBV19 and TRBJ2-7; the match to TRBD1 covers 11 bases. Germline trimming cut 6 bases from V and 6 bases from J; bases unmatched to any gene: 4. The CDR3 consists of 13 residues. The germline V gene encodes CDR1 LNHDA and CDR2 SQIVND (reference sequence). CDR3 in DNA: TGTGCCAGTAGAGGGACAGGGGGAGGCGAGCAGTACTTC. Its translation: CASRGTGGGEQYF.

The chain couples TRBV21-1 to TRBJ1-2; TRBD1, the table's D call, was not compared with the DNA. TRBV21-1 constitutes a pseudogene. The CDR3 contains 16 residues. The CDR3 sequence: CASSPWDRAPNYGYTF. The CDR3 bases are TGTGCCAGCAGCCCGTGGGACAGGGCTCCTAACTATGGCTACACCTTC.

This CDR3 is CASSLSGGAEEQFF. The CDR3 nucleotides are TGTGCCAGCAGCCTTAGCGGGGGGGCCGAGGAGCAGTTCTTC. The chain is built from TRBV18 and TRBJ2-1, with TRBD2 matching over 11 bases. The CDR3 is 14 amino acids. Looked up from germline, CDR1 is KGHSH and CDR2 is LQKENI. V trimming: 8 bases; J trimming: 10 bases; junction bases outside the gene matches: 10.

The chain uses TRBV9 and TRBJ2-3; TRBD2 agrees at 9 bases. V trimming: 0 bases; J trimming: 6 bases; junction bases outside the gene matches: 5. The CDR3 is made up of 15 amino acids. Per germline, CDR1 SGDLS and CDR2 YYNGEE. The CDR3 nucleotides read TGTGCCAGCAGCGTAGCGGCGGGGGGGGTGGATACGCAGTATTTT. This encodes CASSVAAGGVDTQYF.

The J gene is TRBJ1-2, the V gene TRBV30, with D tentatively TRBD1 (5 bases). Germline CDR1 GTSNPN, CDR2 SVGIG (reference sequence). The CDR3 covers 13 residues. Trimming stripped 3 bases from V and 4 bases from J, with 12 bases between. CDR3 sequence: CAWRGLFAYGYTF. CDR3 DNA sequence: TGTGCCTGGAGGGGGCTGTTTGCCTATGGCTACACCTTC. The variable domain in full, with the rest retrieved from reference TRBV30 and TRBJ1-2, is SQTIHQWPATLVQPVGSPLSLECTVEGTSNPNLYWYRQAAGRGLQLLFYSVGIGQISSEVPQNLSASRPQDRQFILSSKKLLLSDSGFYLCAWRGLFAYGYTFGSGTRLTVV.

The chain joins TRBV6-1 to TRBJ1-1; 8 nucleotides agree with TRBD1. From germline, CDR1 is MNHNS and CDR2 SASEGT. The V segment lost 2 bases and the J segment 7 bases; nucleotides outside the gene matches: 3. The CDR3 loop spans 13 amino acids. The chain's CDR3 is CASSEQGAGEAFF. The CDR3 nucleotides are TGTGCCAGCAGTGAACAGGGGGCAGGTGAAGCTTTCTTT.

The rearrangement uses TRBV3-1 (or the pseudogene TRBV3-2) and TRBJ1-4; D gene ambiguous. This CDR3 contains 14 residues. Germline lookup yields CDR1 LGHDT and CDR2 YNNKEL (reference sequence). The ends were cut back, 4 bases at V and 0 bases at J, with 6 bases in the middle. CDR3 sequence reads: CASSPDTTNEKLFF. The DNA of the CDR3 is TGTGCCAGCAGCCCAGATACAACTAATGAAAAACTGTTTTTT.

The chain employs TRBV30 and TRBJ2-4; 9 bases are shared with TRBD2. The CDR3 is 15 residues long. After removal of 2 bases from V and 4 bases from J, the junction contained 6 bases not matched to a gene. From germline, CDR1 is GTSNPN and CDR2 SVGIG (reference sequence). The CDR3 region is CAWSQRGATKNIQYF. In DNA form, the CDR3 reads TGTGCCTGGAGTCAGCGGGGGGCCACTAAAAACATTCAGTACTTC.